The next 14 T cell receptor beta chains were all read from a single sample in a study of shared clonotypes between healthy human individuals. Using immunoSEQ multiplex PCR, the repertoire was profiled, and TCRdb retains in-frame clones only, with some absent. Of more than 2 million clones in the sample, approximately 95% were seen once. The sample comprised naive CD4+ T cells sorted from blood. The subset: CD45RA+ positively selected. These receptors originate from a man in his late teens or twenties in good health.

The V gene is TRBV11-1, the J gene TRBJ2-2, with D possibly being TRBD2 (5 bases). CDR3 length: 15 residues. Trimming cost V 4 bases and J 1 base, with 10 bases left between them. CDR1 SGHAT and CDR2 FQDESV come from the germline V gene (reference sequence). CDR3 nucleotide sequence: TGTGCCAGCAGCTCGTGGACTGAGAACACCGGGGAGCTGTTTTTT. This sequence encodes CASSSWTENTGELFF.

V and J are TRBV11-3 and TRBJ2-2; D unresolved. CDR3 length: 15 amino acids. From germline, CDR1 is SGHNT and CDR2 YENEEA. Deletions cut 0 bases from V and 3 bases from J, with 8 bases between. CDR3 protein: CASSLDHTDTGELFF. The CDR3, as DNA: TGTGCCAGCAGCTTAGATCATACGGACACCGGGGAGCTGTTTTTT. Together with reference TRBV11-3 and TRBJ2-2, the CDR3 gives the full variable domain: EAGVVQSPRYKIIEKKQPVAFWCNPISGHNTLYWYLQNLGQGPELLIRYENEEAVDDSQLPKDRFSAERLKGVDSTLKIQPAELGDSAVYLCASSLDHTDTGELFFGEGSRLTVL.

This clone has only one observation. The chain has TRBV7-2 and TRBJ1-1, with a weak D call TRBD1 (5 bases). In germline, CDR1 is SGHTA, CDR2 FQGNSA. The germline V and J ends were trimmed by 4 bases and 1 base, with 10 bases remaining between them. CDR3 length: 14 residues. The CDR3 sequence is CASSSGRENTEAFF. Here the CDR3 DNA reads TGTGCCAGCAGCTCGGGACGGGAGAACACTGAAGCTTTCTTT. The variable domain in full, completed from reference TRBV7-2 and TRBJ1-1, reads GAGVSQSPSNKVTEKGKDVELRCDPISGHTALYWYRQSLGQGLEFLIYFQGNSAPDKSGLPSDRFSAERTGGSVSTLTIQRTQQEDSAVYLCASSSGRENTEAFFGQGTRLTVV.

Note on this clone: The sample has other DNA sequences that encode this CDR3 too. This rearrangement joins TRBV6-5 to TRBJ2-3, with 8 bases that match TRBD2. CDR1 is MNHEY and CDR2 is SVGAGI in the germline V gene. The CDR3 spans 15 residues. Trimming removed 2 bases from V and 1 base from J; junction bases left unmatched: 2. The CDR3, as DNA: TGTGCCAGCAGTTACGGAGCGGGGGGCACAGATACGCAGTATTTT. Its translation is CASSYGAGGTDTQYF.

The chain recombines TRBV11-3 with TRBJ2-3; 9 bases match TRBD2. The trim removed 6 bases at V and 1 base at J, leaving 2 bases unmatched. Germline assignment: CDR1 SGHNT and CDR2 YENEEA. This CDR3 comprises 14 residues. This chain's CDR3 is CASSRLAGTDTQYF. CDR3 DNA: TGTGCCAGCAGTCGACTAGCGGGCACAGATACGCAGTATTTT.

The rearrangement joins TRBV9 to TRBJ1-6; D gene unclear. The germline CDR1 and CDR2 sequences are SGDLS and YYNGEE. This CDR3 contains 14 residues. Deletions cut 0 bases from V and 10 bases from J, with 11 bases between. Written as DNA, the CDR3 is TGTGCCAGCAGCGTAGGTTGGGATGGGTCACCCCTCCACTTT. It is translated as CASSVGWDGSPLHF.

The rearrangement uses TRBV28 and TRBJ1-2, with TRBD1 matching over 9 bases. Germline V gene data show CDR1 as MDHEN and CDR2 as SYDVKM. The CDR3 length is 15 residues. V was pared by 6 bases and J by 0 bases, with 5 bases of the junction left unmatched. The CDR3 sequence: CASSSQGAPNYGYTF. The CDR3 bases are TGTGCCAGCAGCTCACAGGGGGCGCCTAACTATGGCTACACCTTC.

The V and J genes are TRBV28 and TRBJ1-2, with D maybe TRBD1 (6 bases). Trimming removed 3 bases at V and 6 bases at J, with 8 bases between. The CDR3 runs 12 residues. Germline CDR1 is MDHEN and CDR2 is SYDVKM. CDR3 amino acids: CASSFYRDGYTF. The CDR3, as DNA: TGTGCCAGCAGTTTCTACAGGGATGGCTACACCTTC.

The V gene is TRBV10-3, the J gene TRBJ1-2; no clear D gene. The germline V gene encodes CDR1 ENHRY and CDR2 SYGVKD. CDR3 length equals 13 residues. V shed 2 bases and J shed 13 bases, with 17 bases lying between them. This CDR3 reads CAISEGSKEACTF. The CDR3 DNA sequence: TGTGCCATCAGTGAGGGGTCTAAAGAAGCTTGCACCTTC.

In nucleotides, the CDR3 is TGTGCCAGCAGCCCGGGGGGGCGAGGAGGCTATGGCTACACCTTC. Its translation: CASSPGGRGGYGYTF. J is TRBJ1-2 and V is TRBV6-1, with D perhaps TRBD1 (6 bases). The CDR3 sequence is 15 residues long. With 6 bases removed from V and 4 bases from J, the gap between germline ends came to 18 bases. Looked up from germline, CDR1 is MNHNS and CDR2 is SASEGT.

The V call is TRBV7-2, the J call TRBJ2-1; 8 nucleotides align to TRBD2. V was pared by 1 base and J by 0 bases, with 2 bases of the junction left unmatched. The CDR3 covers 16 residues. The germline gives CDR1 SGHTA, CDR2 FQGNSA. CDR3 region: CASSLVGTSSYNEQFF. CDR3 coding DNA: TGTGCCAGCAGCTTAGTCGGGACTAGCTCCTACAATGAGCAGTTCTTC.

V and J are TRBV10-3 and TRBJ1-1; maybe TRBD1 (5 bases). This CDR3 contains 15 residues. Germline V gene lookup returns CDR1 ENHRY and CDR2 SYGVKD. V shed 6 bases and J shed 1 base, with 15 bases lying between them. CDR3 DNA sequence: TGTGCCATCAGGGGATCGAGGCAGGGGAACACTGAAGCTTTCTTT. Its protein product is CAIRGSRQGNTEAFF.

The gene calls are TRBV30 and TRBJ1-6; 7 bases match TRBD1. This CDR3 has 15 residues. CDR1 GTSNPN and CDR2 SVGIG come from the germline V gene (reference sequence). Trimming took 0 bases from V and 9 from J; bases not matched to a gene: 8. The CDR3, as DNA: TGTGCCTGGAGTGTAGGGGGGACAGAGGGTTCACCCCTCCACTTT. Its translation: CAWSVGGTEGSPLHF.

V is TRBV30 and J is TRBJ1-5, with TRBD1 matching 7 bases. The V gene's germline CDR1 is GTSNPN and CDR2 SVGIG (reference sequence). The trim removed 0 bases at V and 5 bases at J, leaving 7 bases unmatched. This CDR3 is 15 amino acids long. The CDR3 protein is CAWSVAQGVDQPQHF. CDR3 nucleotides: TGTGCCTGGAGTGTCGCCCAGGGGGTGGATCAGCCCCAGCATTTT.